The rows below give T cell receptor beta chains drawn from one sample of a study of control samples from healthy donors and cancer patients. The method was immunoSEQ multiplex PCR; TCRdb's version includes in-frame clones alone and lacks a portion of them. Of some 51,000 clones listed, 88% were seen once; the top ten hold 3.5% to 4.5%. Sequencing was carried out using blood. These receptors all come from a man aged 50-60 years in good health. Each CDR3 is given without its conserved first and last residue. Clone size, where shown, is once, few, many, or a class for clones that have expanded.

clone size,V gene,CDR3 protein
.,TRBV28,ASSPGGLAGVSGSYNEQF
.,TRBV29-1,SVDPGHKNTEAF
.,TRBV28,ASSITGEGQPQH
.,TRBV3-1/TRBV3-2,ASSQAPGPEAF
.,TRBV11-2,ASSLGSGAYNEQF
.,TRBV6-5,ASSLGRTGANVLT
.,TRBV6-5,ASSDWTGRNTEAF
.,TRBV11-3,ASSPTDSYEQY
.,TRBV27,ASSLAGGPLY
.,TRBV14,ASSHGPHIRETQY
.,TRBV4-1,ASSRERLDLSYEQY
.,TRBV24-1,ATSSSQNTIY
.,TRBV6-5,ASSQTGYGYT
.,TRBV28,ASSLGQNTGELF
.,TRBV4-1,ASGQGRYNEQF
once,TRBV5-6,ASSPFLAGDGTDTQY
.,TRBV12-3/TRBV12-4,ASSLLDPPQH
.,TRBV27,ASSSPGGTDTQY
.,TRBV29-1,SVKIAGVTDTQY
.,TRBV11-2,ASSLGLAGGPMSETQY
.,TRBV19,ASSIATGSYEQY
few,TRBV2,ATRPGPLGQY
.,TRBV30,AWDTGGGPGSPLH
few,TRBV19,ASSGRGVEGYT
.,TRBV7-2,ASSPGSTGTYEQY
.,TRBV6-6,ASVTSGSTDTQY
once,TRBV7-9,ASSSGTVFTDTQY